Presented here are 2 T cell receptor beta chains from one specimen sequenced in a study of shared clonotypes between healthy human individuals. Sequenced by immunoSEQ multiplex PCR; TCRdb stores in-frame clones only, minus some. The sample consists of 600,000 or so clones, nearly 98% of them appearing once. Terminally differentiated effector memory CD45RA+ cells were left out of the naive CD8 fraction, which was CD45RO-negative and positively selected for CCR7. Sequencing was carried out using naive CD8+ T cells sorted from blood. The origin of the receptors is a man aged 25-45 years in good health.

J is TRBJ2-1 and V is TRBV19; D is ambiguous. The CDR3 sequence is 13 residues long. Per germline, CDR1 LNHDA and CDR2 SQIVND (reference sequence). V was cut by 7 bases and J by 9 bases, with 16 bases left in between. CDR3 in DNA: TGTGCCAGTACACCTAGTAGGTCATCTGAGCAGTTCTTC. It specifies CASTPSRSSEQFF.

In this sample, this clone turned up once. Distinct nucleotide sequences in the sample also encode this CDR3. This sequence joins TRBV27 and TRBJ2-7; 9 nucleotides agree with TRBD2. J was trimmed by 3 bases and V by 3 bases; bases with no gene match: 3. Germline assignment: CDR1 MNHEY and CDR2 SMNVEV (reference sequence). The CDR3 has 14 amino acids. The CDR3 nucleotides read TGTGCCAGCAGTTTGACTAGCGGCAACTACGAGCAGTACTTC. Amino acids: CASSLTSGNYEQYF.